These T cell receptor beta chains were read from a single sample in a study of blood T cell repertoires in COVID-19. The table came from immunoSEQ multiplex PCR; TCRdb's copy has only in-frame clones and leaves some out. Found here are roughly 200,000 clones, 70% to 85% of them singletons; the top ten hold approximately 12%. The sequenced material came from peripheral blood. Source of these receptors: a man over 45 who had recovered from COVID-19. The CDR3 runs from the conserved cysteine through the conserved F or W. The D gene is left open where the match is weak. Size is omitted from some rows. Given values are once, few, many or a class for expanded clones.

clone_size d_call j_call v_call cdr3_length cdr3_nt cdr3_aa
- - TRBJ2-2 TRBV4-2 16 TGTGCCAGCAGCCCCCCAGGGGACCCGAACACCGGGGAGCTGTTTTTT CASSPPGDPNTGELFF
- TRBD1 TRBJ1-1 TRBV11-2 14 TGTGCCAGCATCGGACAGGGGATGAACACTGAAGCTTTCTTT CASIGQGMNTEAFF
few - TRBJ1-2 TRBV5-6 16 TGTGCCAGCAGCTTGACAGGGTCGACCTGGGACTATGGCTACACCTTC CASSLTGSTWDYGYTF
- - TRBJ2-1 TRBV5-1 16 TGCGCCAGCAGCTTGGGAGGAGGGAGCTCCTACAATGAGCAGTTCTTC CASSLGGGSSYNEQFF
- TRBD1 TRBJ2-7 TRBV19 15 TGTGCCAGTAGACTCATGGACAGGGCGGCCTACGAGCAGTACTTC CASRLMDRAAYEQYF
- - TRBJ1-1 TRBV5-4 13 TGTGCCAGCAGAGGGGTATATAACACTGAAGCTTTCTTT CASRGVYNTEAFF
- TRBD2 TRBJ2-4 TRBV28 19 TGTGCCAGCAGTTCTACCACCGGGGCTAGCGGGAGCCCTCTGGGCATTCAGTACTTC CASSSTTGASGSPLGIQYF
- - TRBJ1-1 TRBV4-2 15 TGTGCCAGCAGCCAAAGGGGGTTAAACAGAGCTTACGCTTTCTTT CASSQRGLNRAYAFF
- - TRBJ2-3 TRBV5-4 14 TGTGCCAGCAGCTTGGTGACTAGCACAGATACGCAGTATTTT CASSLVTSTDTQYF
- TRBD1 TRBJ2-3 TRBV6-4 16 TGTGCCAGCAGTCTGACAGGGGCTGAAGACACAGATACGCAGTATTTT CASSLTGAEDTDTQYF
- - TRBJ1-1 TRBV19 14 TGTGCCAGTAGTCCCCAGAGGGGGGGGACTGAAGCTTTCTTT CASSPQRGGTEAFF
few - TRBJ1-1 TRBV27 14 TGTGCCAGCAGTTTCTTCGGGGTGAACACTGAAGCTTTCTTT CASSFFGVNTEAFF
- TRBD1 TRBJ1-1 TRBV30 16 TGTGCCTGGAGTGTATTGGGACAGTTAATGAACACTGAAGCTTTCTTT CAWSVLGQLMNTEAFF
- - TRBJ1-6 TRBV11-3 13 TGTGCCAGCAGCTTAGTGTCCGATTCACCCCTCCACTTT CASSLVSDSPLHF
- - TRBJ2-3 TRBV19 14 TGTGCCAGTAGTATCTCGGGATTCACAGATACGCAGTATTTT CASSISGFTDTQYF
- TRBD1 TRBJ2-2 TRBV11-2 16 TGTGCCAGCACCCTTTGGCAGGGGGAAGGGGCCGGGGAGCTGTTTTTT CASTLWQGEGAGELFF
- TRBD1 TRBJ2-2 TRBV6-5 16 TGTGCCAGCAGTTACTCCGGGACAGTAGACACCGGGGAGCTGTTTTTT CASSYSGTVDTGELFF
- - TRBJ2-1 TRBV23-1 17 TGCGCCAGCAGTCAGAAAACCCTAGCGATAACCTACAATGAGCAGTTCTTC CASSQKTLAITYNEQFF
- TRBD2 TRBJ2-7 TRBV7-9 15 TGTGCCAGCAGCTCTACTAGCGGGAGCTCCTACGAGCAGTACTTC CASSSTSGSSYEQYF
- - TRBJ2-7 TRBV6-5 14 TGTGCCAGCAGGAAACCAGGGGCTCCCTACGAGCAGTACTTC CASRKPGAPYEQYF
- TRBD2 TRBJ2-3 TRBV2 16 TGTGCCAGCACGAGGCTCGGGGGGGCTGGCACAGATACGCAGTATTTT CASTRLGGAGTDTQYF
- TRBD2 TRBJ2-7 TRBV18 18 TGTGCCAGCTCACATGAGTACACCGGGACTAGCGGGAGTATCGAGCAGTACTTC CASSHEYTGTSGSIEQYF
- TRBD1 TRBJ2-7 TRBV29-1 14 TGCAGCGTTGAAGATCCACAGGGGACGTACGAGCAGTACTTC CSVEDPQGTYEQYF
- TRBD2 TRBJ2-2 TRBV19 18 TGTGCATCGAAAGGGCCGACTTTTAGCGGGAGGGACACCGGGGAGCTGTTTTTT CASKGPTFSGRDTGELFF
- TRBD2 TRBJ2-1 TRBV7-3 18 TGTGCCAGCAGCTTAAGGGCCAGCGGGAGGCTAAAAGGGAATGAGCAGTTCTTC CASSLRASGRLKGNEQFF
- - TRBJ2-7 TRBV7-2 15 TGTGCCAGCAGCCCCGTCGTGGGGAGCTCCTACGAGCAGTACTTC CASSPVVGSSYEQYF
- TRBD1 TRBJ1-4 TRBV5-4 16 TGTGCCAGCAGCTTGGTCGGACAGGGGGCTAATGAAAAACTGTTTTTT CASSLVGQGANEKLFF
- TRBD1 TRBJ2-7 TRBV19 15 TGTGCCAGTAGTATTGGGACAGGGTGGTCGGACGAGCAGTACTTC CASSIGTGWSDEQYF
- - TRBJ2-7 TRBV12-3/TRBV12-4 13 TGTGCCAGCAGCGTAGCGGAGGCTTACGAGCAGTACTTC CASSVAEAYEQYF
- TRBD1 TRBJ1-2 TRBV4-3 16 TGCGCCAGCAGCCAAGCACCGGGACAGTGGAGCTATGGCTACACCTTC CASSQAPGQWSYGYTF
- TRBD2 TRBJ2-1 TRBV11-2 16 TGTGCCAGCAGCCTAGGACTAGCGGGACTCCTCCATGAGCAGTTCTTC CASSLGLAGLLHEQFF
- - TRBJ1-1 TRBV3-1/TRBV3-2 13 TGTGCCAGCAGCCAAGATCCCAGGGGCCGAGCTTTCTTT CASSQDPRGRAFF
- - TRBJ1-5 TRBV27 13 TGTGCCACCAGAGGGGGGGTAAATCAGCCCCAGCATTTT CATRGGVNQPQHF
- - TRBJ1-1 TRBV12-3/TRBV12-4 13 TGTGCCAGCAGTTTCCTACCGAGCACTGAAGCTTTCTTT CASSFLPSTEAFF
- TRBD2 TRBJ2-7 TRBV6-2/TRBV6-3 17 TGTGCCAGCAGTTCCCCCAGCGGGAGGGGGACATCCTACGAGCAGTACTTC CASSSPSGRGTSYEQYF
- TRBD2 TRBJ2-5 TRBV7-8 17 TGTGCCAGCAGCTTAGGCCGGCTAGCGGGCTATCAAGAGACCCAGTACTTC CASSLGRLAGYQETQYF
- - TRBJ2-5 TRBV29-1 10 TGCAGCGTTCTTCGGGAGACCCAGTACTTC CSVLRETQYF
once - TRBJ2-7 TRBV5-1 18 TGCGCCAGCAGCTGGGAAAACCCGACCTTTGAGGGGGCCTACGAGCAGTACTTC CASSWENPTFEGAYEQYF
- - TRBJ2-7 TRBV7-2 14 TGTGCCAGCAGCTTAGTTGGAGGGCAGGGCGAGCAGTACTTC CASSLVGGQGEQYF
few - TRBJ1-5 TRBV2 13 TGTGCCAGCAGTGAAGATTTAAATCAGCCCCAGCATTTT CASSEDLNQPQHF
many - TRBJ2-7 TRBV3-1/TRBV3-2 12 TGTGCCAGCAGCCTTAGGGGATACGAGCAGTACTTC CASSLRGYEQYF
- - TRBJ2-7 TRBV11-2 14 TGTGCCAGCAGCGCGGACGGGGGTACCTACGAGCAGTACTTC CASSADGGTYEQYF
- - TRBJ1-6 TRBV15 13 TGTGCCACCAGCAGAGTGGCCGATTCACCCCTCCACTTT CATSRVADSPLHF
- - TRBJ2-1 TRBV30 13 TGTGCCTGGAGTGGGGACACATACAATGAGCAGTTCTTC CAWSGDTYNEQFF
- - TRBJ2-7 TRBV29-1 11 TGCAGCGTTGAAGTTGGAGGCGAGCAGTACTTC CSVEVGGEQYF
- TRBD1 TRBJ1-4 TRBV5-1 13 TGCGCCAGCAGCGGGACAGCTAATGAAAAACTGTTTTTT CASSGTANEKLFF
- - TRBJ2-2 TRBV3-1/TRBV3-2 14 TGTGCCAGCAGCCAAGGGAGAAGCGGCGGGGAGCTGTTTTTT CASSQGRSGGELFF
- - TRBJ1-1 TRBV19 14 TGTGCCAGTAGTATTTGGCAGGTGGGCACTGAAGCTTTCTTT CASSIWQVGTEAFF
- TRBD1 TRBJ1-6 TRBV6-5 14 TGTGCCAGCAGCTCCGGGACAGGGGTTTCACCCCTCCACTTT CASSSGTGVSPLHF
once - TRBJ2-3 TRBV11-3 14 TGTGCCAGCAGCCAGGGGCGGGGGACAGATACGCAGTATTTT CASSQGRGTDTQYF